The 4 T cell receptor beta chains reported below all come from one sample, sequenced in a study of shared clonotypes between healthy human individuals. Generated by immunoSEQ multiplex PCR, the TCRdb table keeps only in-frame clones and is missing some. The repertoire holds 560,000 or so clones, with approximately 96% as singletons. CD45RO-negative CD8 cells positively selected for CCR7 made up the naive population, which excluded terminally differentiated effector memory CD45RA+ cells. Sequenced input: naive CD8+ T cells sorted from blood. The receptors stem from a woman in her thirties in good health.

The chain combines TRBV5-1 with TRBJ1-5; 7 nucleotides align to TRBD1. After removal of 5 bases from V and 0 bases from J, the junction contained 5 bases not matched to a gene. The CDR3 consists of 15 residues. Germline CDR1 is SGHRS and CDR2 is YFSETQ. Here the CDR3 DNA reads TGCGCCAGCAGGGAAGGGACAGCTAGCAATCAGCCCCAGCATTTT. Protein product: CASREGTASNQPQHF. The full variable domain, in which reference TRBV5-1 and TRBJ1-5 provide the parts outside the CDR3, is KAGVTQTPRYLIKTRGQQVTLSCSPISGHRSVSWYQQTPGQGLQFLFEYFSETQRNKGNFPGRFSGRQFSNSRSEMNVSTLELGDSALYLCASREGTASNQPQHFGDGTRLSIL.

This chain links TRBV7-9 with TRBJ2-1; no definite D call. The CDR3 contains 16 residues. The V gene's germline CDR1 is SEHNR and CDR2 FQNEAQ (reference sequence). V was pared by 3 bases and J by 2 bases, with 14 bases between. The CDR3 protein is CASSFTHRAPYNEQFF. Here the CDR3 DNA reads TGTGCCAGCAGCTTTACCCACCGAGCACCCTACAATGAGCAGTTCTTC. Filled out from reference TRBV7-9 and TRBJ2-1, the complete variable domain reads DTGVSQNPRHKITKRGQNVTFRCDPISEHNRLYWYRQTLGQGPEFLTYFQNEAQLEKSRLLSDRFSAERPKGSFSTLEIQRTEQGDSAMYLCASSFTHRAPYNEQFFGPGTRLTVL.

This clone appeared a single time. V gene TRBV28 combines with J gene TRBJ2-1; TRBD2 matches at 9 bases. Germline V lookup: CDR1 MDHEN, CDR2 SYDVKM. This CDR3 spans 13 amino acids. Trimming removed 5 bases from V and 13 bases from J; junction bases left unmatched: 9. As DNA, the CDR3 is TGTGCCAGCAGTCTAAGCCTACTAGCGGGTCAGTTCTTC. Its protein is CASSLSLLAGQFF. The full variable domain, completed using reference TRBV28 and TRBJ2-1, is DVKVTQSSRYLVKRTGEKVFLECVQDMDHENMFWYRQDPGLGLRLIYFSYDVKMKEKGDIPEGYSVSREKKERFSLILESASTNQTSMYLCASSLSLLAGQFFGPGTRLTVL.

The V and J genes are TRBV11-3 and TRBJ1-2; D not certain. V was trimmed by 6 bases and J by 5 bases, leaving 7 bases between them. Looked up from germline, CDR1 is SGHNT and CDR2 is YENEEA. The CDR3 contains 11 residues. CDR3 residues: CASRSTYGYTF. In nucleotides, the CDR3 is TGTGCCAGCAGGTCTACTTATGGCTACACCTTC.